The 20 T cell receptor beta chains below all came from one sample that was sequenced in a study of T cell responses to AZD1222 COVID-19 vaccine. Assay: immunoSEQ multiplex PCR; the TCRdb copy retains only in-frame clones and omits some. The sample gives approximately 140,000 clones, 92% of which show up once; 4% is in the top ten. The source was peripheral blood, collected 28 days after the second AZD1222 dose. The receptors were sampled from an adult who received the AZD1222 COVID-19 vaccine.

V gene TRBV7-2 combines with J gene TRBJ2-4; 10 nucleotides match TRBD2. The CDR3 has 14 residues. V was pared by 2 bases and J by 7 bases, with 2 bases of the junction left unmatched. The germline CDR1 and CDR2 sequences are SGHTA and FQGNSA. CDR3 protein: CASSLQAGGNIQYF. The CDR3 nucleotides read TGTGCCAGCAGCTTACAAGCGGGGGGGAACATTCAGTACTTC.

This chain joins TRBV9 and TRBJ1-2; possibly TRBD1 for D (6 bases). Germline V gene lookup returns CDR1 SGDLS and CDR2 YYNGEE. The CDR3 has 15 residues. V was cut by 4 bases and J by 3 bases, with 16 bases left in between. CDR3 coding DNA: TGTGCCAGCAGCCCGCGGACAGACGGTGACTATGGCTACACCTTC. Amino acids: CASSPRTDGDYGYTF.

The rearrangement links TRBV2 to TRBJ2-2, with 7 bases fitting TRBD2. Trimming cost V 7 bases and J 6 bases; bases outside gene matches: 14. Germline CDR1 SNHLY, CDR2 FYNNEI. The CDR3 has 16 amino acids. The CDR3 DNA reads TGTGCCAGCACCGCTAAACGGACTAGTTTTGCCGGGGAGCTGTTTTTT. It yields the protein CASTAKRTSFAGELFF. The full variable domain, its missing parts supplied by reference TRBV2 and TRBJ2-2, is EPEVTQTPSHQVTQMGQEVILRCVPISNHLYFYWYRQILGQKVEFLVSFYNNEISEKSEIFDDQFSVERPDGSNFTLKIRSTKLEDSAMYFCASTAKRTSFAGELFFGEGSRLTVL.

The J gene is TRBJ2-3, the V gene TRBV30; 14 bases align to TRBD2. Per the germline V gene, CDR1 is GTSNPN and CDR2 is SVGIG (reference sequence). The V segment lost 1 base and the J segment 1 base; nucleotides outside the gene matches: 1. This CDR3 spans 16 amino acids. The chain's CDR3 is CAWSAGLAGGTDTQYF. The CDR3 DNA follows: TGTGCCTGGAGTGCGGGACTAGCGGGGGGCACAGATACGCAGTATTTT. Drawing the rest from reference TRBV30 and TRBJ2-3, the complete variable domain is SQTIHQWPATLVQPVGSPLSLECTVEGTSNPNLYWYRQAAGRGLQLLFYSVGIGQISSEVPQNLSASRPQDRQFILSSKKLLLSDSGFYLCAWSAGLAGGTDTQYFGPGTRLTVL.

V usage is TRBV19 and J usage is TRBJ2-6; D perhaps matches TRBD2 (6 bases). The CDR3 runs 18 residues. From germline, CDR1 is LNHDA and CDR2 SQIVND (reference sequence). Trimming shortened V by 5 bases and J by 0 bases, and 17 bases separated the two germline ends. The CDR3 bases are TGTGCCAGTAGTCTCCAAGGGAGGTTGGGCTCTGGGGCCAACGTCCTGACTTTC. Its protein is CASSLQGRLGSGANVLTF.

The V and J genes are TRBV7-2 and TRBJ1-5; D is undetermined. V shed 0 bases and J shed 3 bases, with 6 bases lying between them. The CDR3 covers 14 residues. CDR1 and CDR2 from the germline V gene are SGHTA and FQGNSA. The CDR3 here is CASSLAGSNQPQHF. DNA of the CDR3: TGTGCCAGCAGCTTAGCAGGGTCCAATCAGCCCCAGCATTTT.

This rearrangement joins TRBV7-6 to TRBJ2-3; 7 nucleotides line up with TRBD1. The CDR3 sequence is 14 residues long. V lost 5 bases and J lost 2; bases outside the gene matches: 4. Germline-derived CDR1 and CDR2 are SGHVS and FNYEAQ. Here the CDR3 reads CASSQTGDTDTQYF. The CDR3 DNA is TGTGCCAGCAGCCAAACAGGGGACACAGATACGCAGTATTTT.

The chain recombines TRBV12-3 or TRBV12-4 with TRBJ2-1; no reliable D call. V lost 1 base and J 9 bases, leaving 4 bases between the germline ends. The CDR3 contains 11 residues. CDR3 sequence (DNA): TGTGCCAGCAGTTTAGGTGGTGAGCAGTTCTTC. Translated, it gives CASSLGGEQFF.

The rearrangement uses TRBV25-1 and TRBJ2-7; 7 bases are shared with TRBD1. The CDR3 is 16 residues long. Germline CDR1 MGHDK, CDR2 SYGVNS. V trimming: 5 bases; J trimming: 2 bases; junction bases outside the gene matches: 12. The CDR3, as DNA: TGTGCCAGCAGTTCCTACCAGGGACAGACAGCCTACGAGCAGTACTTC. This gives the protein CASSSYQGQTAYEQYF.

The CDR3 nucleotides read TGTGCCAGCAGCGTACAGGGAGGCTACGAGCAGTACTTC. This encodes CASSVQGGYEQYF. The V call is TRBV9, the J call TRBJ2-7; D is perhaps TRBD2 (6 bases). V lost 1 base and J 3 bases, leaving 8 bases between the germline ends. The germline gives CDR1 SGDLS, CDR2 YYNGEE. The CDR3 extends over 13 amino acids.

V is TRBV25-1 and J is TRBJ1-5; possible D gene TRBD1, 5 bases. Looked up from germline, CDR1 is MGHDK and CDR2 is SYGVNS. V was clipped by 4 bases and J by 1 base, with 11 bases between them. This CDR3 is 15 amino acids long. The DNA for the CDR3 is TGTGCCAGCAGTGGCGAGGCAGGGAGCAATCAGCCCCAGCATTTT. As protein: CASSGEAGSNQPQHF.

The chain employs TRBV5-4 and TRBJ1-2, with 9 bases matching TRBD1. CDR3 length equals 14 residues. The germline CDR1 and CDR2 sequences are SGHNT and YYREEE (reference sequence). Losses at the gene ends were 3 bases for V and 7 bases for J; bases not matched to a gene: 7. The CDR3 sequence is CASSSWDREGGYTF. CDR3 bases: TGTGCCAGCAGCTCCTGGGACAGGGAAGGTGGCTACACCTTC.

This clone was picked up a small number of times. The chain couples TRBV19 to TRBJ1-1; D is ambiguous. Germline CDR1 LNHDA, CDR2 SQIVND (reference sequence). Trimming took 8 bases from V and 4 from J, leaving 11 bases between them. The CDR3 runs to 12 residues. The CDR3 is CASARWGTEAFF. Here the CDR3 DNA reads TGTGCCAGTGCGCGTTGGGGCACTGAAGCTTTCTTT.

The chain employs TRBV28 and TRBJ2-6; D unresolved. The CDR3 runs 16 residues. V lost 3 bases and J 2 bases, leaving 11 bases between the germline ends. Germline CDR1 MDHEN, CDR2 SYDVKM. This CDR3 reads CASSFRQVAGANVLTF. In DNA form, the CDR3 reads TGTGCCAGCAGTTTTCGGCAGGTCGCTGGGGCCAACGTCCTGACTTTC.

J is TRBJ2-3 and V is TRBV7-3; 10 positions match TRBD1. From germline, CDR1 is SGHTA and CDR2 FQGTGA. With 4 bases clipped from V and 6 bases from J, the junction kept 10 bases outside the gene matches. The CDR3 length is 16 residues. CDR3 nucleotides: TGTGCCAGCAGCTCTGGGCCGGGACAGGGGAAGGATACGCAGTATTTT. Protein sequence: CASSSGPGQGKDTQYF.

The CDR3 DNA is TGTGCCAGCAGTGAAGGACTAGGGGACACAGATACGCAGTATTTT. Translating it yields CASSEGLGDTDTQYF. The chain recombines TRBV6-4 with TRBJ2-3; 7 nucleotides line up with TRBD2. The CDR3 loop spans 15 amino acids. Germline trimming cut 3 bases from V and 2 bases from J; bases unmatched to any gene: 5. Germline assignment: CDR1 MRHNA and CDR2 SNTAGT.

As DNA, the CDR3 is TGTGCCAGCACCCCGGAGGTGAACACTGAAGCTTTCTTT. It encodes CASTPEVNTEAFF. The chain couples TRBV2 to TRBJ1-1; D remains unclear. The CDR3 spans 13 residues. From germline, CDR1 is SNHLY and CDR2 FYNNEI. Trimming took 7 bases from V and 0 from J, leaving 9 bases between them.

The rearrangement joins TRBV2 to TRBJ2-1; D is possibly TRBD2 (7 bases). This CDR3 is 14 amino acids long. Germline V gene data show CDR1 as SNHLY and CDR2 as FYNNEI. The V end lost 1 base, the J end lost 16 bases, and 20 bases lay between the germline ends. CDR3 bases: TGTGCCAGCAGTGAAGTTCGAGGGGGGGTAGCTCTTTTCTTC. Protein sequence: CASSEVRGGVALFF.

The V gene is TRBV27, the J gene TRBJ2-7; D tentatively reads TRBD1 or TRBD2 (5 bases each). V was trimmed by 6 bases and J by 1 base, leaving 13 bases between them. In germline, CDR1 is MNHEY, CDR2 SMNVEV (reference sequence). The CDR3 is made up of 14 amino acids. CDR3 amino acids: CASRPEGHSYEQYF. Here the CDR3 DNA reads TGTGCCAGCAGACCTGAGGGGCATTCCTACGAGCAGTACTTC.

The chain employs TRBV11-2 and TRBJ2-2, with 7 bases that match TRBD1. Germline V CDR1 and CDR2: SGHAT, FQNNGV. This CDR3 has 13 residues. Unmatched junction bases numbered 2, after V lost 5 bases and J lost 5 bases. CDR3 nucleotides: TGTGCCAGCAGCCCGGACAGGACCGGGGAGCTGTTTTTT. Protein: CASSPDRTGELFF.